The present entry profiles one T cell receptor beta chain with its context. This record belongs to a study of blood T cell repertoires in COVID-19. Whole-study context: Specimens from acute and convalescent COVID-19 originated in the United States, Italy and Spain.

Under the authors' procedure: Amplified reference gene primers provided the basis for estimating nucleated cell counts. Clones were sequenced by immunoSEQ multiplex PCR, and TCRdb holds only the in-frame ones, with some missing. Clonal size and the V and J genes are those of that table, whereas D and trimming came from the DNA. The sample records some 65,000 clones, roughly 78% being singletons. There are 15 residues in the CDR3. The V end lost 0 bases, the J end lost 1 base, and 10 bases lay between the germline ends. Germline V gene sequence: CDR1 SGHNT, CDR2 YYREEE (reference sequence). The sample taken for sequencing was peripheral blood. The sequence came from a human donor in a cohort sampled during active COVID-19. The chain combines TRBV5-4 with TRBJ1-1; D ambiguous. CDR3 coding DNA: TGTGCCAGCAGCTTGGCCGGAGGGCCGAACACTGAAGCTTTCTTT. Amino acids: CASSLAGGPNTEAFF.